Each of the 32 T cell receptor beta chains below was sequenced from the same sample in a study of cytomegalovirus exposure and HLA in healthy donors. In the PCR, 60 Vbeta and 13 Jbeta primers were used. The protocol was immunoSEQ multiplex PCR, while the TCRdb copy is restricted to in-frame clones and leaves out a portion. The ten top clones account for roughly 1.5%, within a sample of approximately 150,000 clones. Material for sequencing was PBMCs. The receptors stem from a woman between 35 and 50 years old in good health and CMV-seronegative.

The CDR3 reads CASSHGGAASTDTQYF. CDR3 sequence (DNA): TGTGCCAGCAGCCATGGTGGGGCCGCTAGCACAGATACGCAGTATTTT. The chain carries TRBV7-9 and TRBJ2-3, with a weak D call TRBD1 (5 bases). V lost 5 bases and J 0 bases, leaving 15 bases between the germline ends. There are 16 residues in the CDR3. CDR1 and CDR2 from the germline V gene are SEHNR and FQNEAQ (reference sequence).

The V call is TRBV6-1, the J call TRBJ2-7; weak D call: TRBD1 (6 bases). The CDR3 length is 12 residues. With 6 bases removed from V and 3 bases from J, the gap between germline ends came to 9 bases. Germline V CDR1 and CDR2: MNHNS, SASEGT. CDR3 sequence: CASRGTSYEQYV. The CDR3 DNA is TGTGCCAGCAGGGGGACAAGCTACGAGCAGTACGTC.

Here the CDR3 DNA reads TGTGCCAGCAGCACGACAGGGAGCAATGAGCAGTTCTTC. It translates to CASSTTGSNEQFF. The gene calls are TRBV7-3 and TRBJ2-1, with TRBD1 identical over 7 bases. CDR3 length equals 13 residues. The V gene's germline CDR1 is SGHTA and CDR2 FQGTGA. Trimming took 5 bases from V and 6 from J; bases not matched to a gene: 4.

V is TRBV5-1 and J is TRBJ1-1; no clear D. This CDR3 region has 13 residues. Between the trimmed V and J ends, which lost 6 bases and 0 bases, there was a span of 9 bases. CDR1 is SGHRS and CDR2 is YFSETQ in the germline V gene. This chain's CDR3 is CASNALMNTEAFF. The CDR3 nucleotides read TGCGCCAGCAATGCGCTCATGAACACTGAAGCTTTCTTT. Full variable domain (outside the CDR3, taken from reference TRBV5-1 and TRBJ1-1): KAGVTQTPRYLIKTRGQQVTLSCSPISGHRSVSWYQQTPGQGLQFLFEYFSETQRNKGNFPGRFSGRQFSNSRSEMNVSTLELGDSALYLCASNALMNTEAFFGQGTRLTVV.

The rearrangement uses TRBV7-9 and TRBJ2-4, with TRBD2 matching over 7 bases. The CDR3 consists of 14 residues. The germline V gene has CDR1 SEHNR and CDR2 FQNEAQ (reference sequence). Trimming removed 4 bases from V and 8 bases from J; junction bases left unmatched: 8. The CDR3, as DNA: TGTGCCAGCAGCTCCCCCTCGGGAGGTGACATTCAGTACTTC. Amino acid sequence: CASSSPSGGDIQYF.

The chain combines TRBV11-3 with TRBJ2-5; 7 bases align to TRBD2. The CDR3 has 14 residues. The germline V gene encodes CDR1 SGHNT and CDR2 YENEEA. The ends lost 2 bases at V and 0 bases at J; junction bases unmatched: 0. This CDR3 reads CASSLSGDQETQYF. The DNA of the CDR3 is TGTGCCAGCAGCTTAAGCGGGGACCAAGAGACCCAGTACTTC.

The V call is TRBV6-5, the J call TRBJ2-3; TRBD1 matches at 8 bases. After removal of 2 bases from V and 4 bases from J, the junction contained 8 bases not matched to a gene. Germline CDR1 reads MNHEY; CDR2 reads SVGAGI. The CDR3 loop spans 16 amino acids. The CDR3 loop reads CASSYRGTGGADTQYF. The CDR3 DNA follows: TGTGCCAGCAGTTACCGAGGAACAGGGGGTGCAGATACGCAGTATTTT.

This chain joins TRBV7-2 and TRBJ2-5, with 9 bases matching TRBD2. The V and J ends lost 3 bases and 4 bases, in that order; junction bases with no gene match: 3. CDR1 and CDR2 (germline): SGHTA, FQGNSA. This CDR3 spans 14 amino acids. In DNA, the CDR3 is TGTGCCAGCAGCTTTGGCGGGGGGGCAGAGACCCAGTACTTC. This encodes CASSFGGGAETQYF.

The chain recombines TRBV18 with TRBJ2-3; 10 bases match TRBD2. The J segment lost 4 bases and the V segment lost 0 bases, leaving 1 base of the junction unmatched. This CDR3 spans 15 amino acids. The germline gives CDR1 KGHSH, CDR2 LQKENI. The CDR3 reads CASSPPSGGADTQYF. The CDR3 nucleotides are TGTGCCAGCTCACCACCCAGCGGGGGGGCAGATACGCAGTATTTT.

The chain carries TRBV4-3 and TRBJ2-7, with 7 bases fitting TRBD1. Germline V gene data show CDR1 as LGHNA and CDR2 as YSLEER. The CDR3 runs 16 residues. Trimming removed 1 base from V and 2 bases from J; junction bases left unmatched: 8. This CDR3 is CASSQGPGTETYEQYF. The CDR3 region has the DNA TGCGCCAGCAGCCAAGGCCCTGGGACAGAGACCTACGAGCAGTACTTC.

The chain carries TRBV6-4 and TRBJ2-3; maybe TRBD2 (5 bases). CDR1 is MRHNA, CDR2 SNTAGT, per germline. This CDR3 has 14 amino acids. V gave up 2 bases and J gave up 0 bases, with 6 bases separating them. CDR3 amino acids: CASSDEGSTDTQYF. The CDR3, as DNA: TGTGCCAGCAGTGACGAGGGAAGCACAGATACGCAGTATTTT.

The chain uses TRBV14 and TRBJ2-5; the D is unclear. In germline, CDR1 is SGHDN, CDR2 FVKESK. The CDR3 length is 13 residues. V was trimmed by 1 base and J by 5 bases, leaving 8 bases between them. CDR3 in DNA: TGTGCCAGCAGCCAAGTAGTTGTGGAGACCCAGTACTTC. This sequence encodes CASSQVVVETQYF.

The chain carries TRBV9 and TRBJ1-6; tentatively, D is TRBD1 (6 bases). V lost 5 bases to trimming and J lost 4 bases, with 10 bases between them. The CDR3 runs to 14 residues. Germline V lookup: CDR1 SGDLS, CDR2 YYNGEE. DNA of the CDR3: TGTGCCAGCAGACGGACAGCTTATAATTCACCCCTCCACTTT. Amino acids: CASRRTAYNSPLHF.

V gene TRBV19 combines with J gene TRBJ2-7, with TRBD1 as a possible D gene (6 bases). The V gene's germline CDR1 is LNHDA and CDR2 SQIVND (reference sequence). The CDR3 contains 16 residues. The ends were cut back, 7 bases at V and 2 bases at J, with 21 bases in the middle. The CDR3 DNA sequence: TGTGCCAGTACCCCTTCCCGAACAGGGCCGGCCTACGAGCAGTACTTC. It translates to CASTPSRTGPAYEQYF.

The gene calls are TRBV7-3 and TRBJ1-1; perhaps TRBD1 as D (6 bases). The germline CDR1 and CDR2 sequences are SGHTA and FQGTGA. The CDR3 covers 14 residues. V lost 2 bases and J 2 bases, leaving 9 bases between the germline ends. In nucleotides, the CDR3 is TGTGCCAGCAGCTTAGGGACACTTAACACTGAAGCTTTCTTT. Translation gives CASSLGTLNTEAFF.

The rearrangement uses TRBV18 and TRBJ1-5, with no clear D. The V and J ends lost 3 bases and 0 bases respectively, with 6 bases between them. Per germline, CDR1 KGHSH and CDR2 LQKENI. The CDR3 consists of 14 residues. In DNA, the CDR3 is TGTGCCAGCTCACCGGCAGATAGCAATCAGCCCCAGCATTTT. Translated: CASSPADSNQPQHF.

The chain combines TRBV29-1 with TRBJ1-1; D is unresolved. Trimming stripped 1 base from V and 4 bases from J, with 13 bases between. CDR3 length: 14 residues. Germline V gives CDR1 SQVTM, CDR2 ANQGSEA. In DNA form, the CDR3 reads TGCAGCGTTGAAGTGGCGAGGCTGAGCACTGAAGCTTTCTTT. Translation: CSVEVARLSTEAFF.

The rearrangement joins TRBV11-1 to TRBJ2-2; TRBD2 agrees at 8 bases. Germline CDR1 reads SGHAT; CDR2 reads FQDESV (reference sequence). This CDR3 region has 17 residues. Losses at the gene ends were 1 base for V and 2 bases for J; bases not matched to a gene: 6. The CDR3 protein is CASSLGVRGGNTGELFF. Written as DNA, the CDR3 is TGTGCCAGCAGCTTAGGGGTTCGGGGGGGCAACACCGGGGAGCTGTTTTTT.

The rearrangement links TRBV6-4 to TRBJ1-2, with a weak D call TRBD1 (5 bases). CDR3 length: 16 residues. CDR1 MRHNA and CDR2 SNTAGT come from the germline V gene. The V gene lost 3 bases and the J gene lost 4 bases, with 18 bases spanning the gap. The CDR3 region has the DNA TGTGCCAGCAGTGAACGAGTCGGAGAGACAGTCTATGGCTACACCTTC. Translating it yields CASSERVGETVYGYTF.

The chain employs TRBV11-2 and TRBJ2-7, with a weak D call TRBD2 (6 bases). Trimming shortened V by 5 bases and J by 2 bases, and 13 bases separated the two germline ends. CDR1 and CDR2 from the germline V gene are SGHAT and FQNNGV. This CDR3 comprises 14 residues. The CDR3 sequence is CASSPWTGAYEQYV. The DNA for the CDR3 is TGTGCCAGCAGCCCTTGGACGGGAGCCTACGAGCAGTACGTC.

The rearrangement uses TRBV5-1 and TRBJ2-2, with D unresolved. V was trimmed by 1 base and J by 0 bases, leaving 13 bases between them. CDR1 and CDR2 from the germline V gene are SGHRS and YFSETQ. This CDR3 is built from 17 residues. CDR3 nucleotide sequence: TGCGCCAGCAGCTTGATCACTACTCATCCGAACACCGGGGAGCTGTTTTTT. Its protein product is CASSLITTHPNTGELFF.

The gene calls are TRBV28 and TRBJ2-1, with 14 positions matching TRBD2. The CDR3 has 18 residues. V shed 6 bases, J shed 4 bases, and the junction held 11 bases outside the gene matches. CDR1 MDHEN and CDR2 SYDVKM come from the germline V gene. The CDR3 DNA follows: TGTGCCAGCAGCCCCTTGACTAGCGGGGGGGTAGGATACAATGAGCAGTTCTTC. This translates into CASSPLTSGGVGYNEQFF.

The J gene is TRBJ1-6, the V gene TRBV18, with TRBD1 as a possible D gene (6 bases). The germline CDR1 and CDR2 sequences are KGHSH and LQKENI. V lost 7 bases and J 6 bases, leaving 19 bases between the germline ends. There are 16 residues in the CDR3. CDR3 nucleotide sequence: TGTGCCAGCTTCAAAGCTGGGGGCGAGGGTAATTCACCCCTCCACTTT. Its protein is CASFKAGGEGNSPLHF. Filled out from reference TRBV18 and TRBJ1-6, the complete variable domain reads NAGVMQNPRHLVRRRGQEARLRCSPMKGHSHVYWYRQLPEEGLKFMVYLQKENIIDESGMPKERFSAEFPKEGPSILRIQQVVRGDSAAYFCASFKAGGEGNSPLHFGNGTRLTVT.

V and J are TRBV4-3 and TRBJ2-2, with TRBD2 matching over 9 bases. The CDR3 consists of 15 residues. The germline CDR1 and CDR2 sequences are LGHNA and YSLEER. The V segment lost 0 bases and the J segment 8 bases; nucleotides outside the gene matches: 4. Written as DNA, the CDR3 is TGCGCCAGCAGCCAAGAGGCGGGGGGGCTGGGGGAGCTGTTTTTT. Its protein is CASSQEAGGLGELFF.

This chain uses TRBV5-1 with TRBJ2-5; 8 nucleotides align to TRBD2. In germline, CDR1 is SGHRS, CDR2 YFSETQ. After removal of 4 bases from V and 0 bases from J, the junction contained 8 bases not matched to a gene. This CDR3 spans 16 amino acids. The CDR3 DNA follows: TGCGCCAGCAGCCCGGGGGGGGTTTGGGACCAAGAGACCCAGTACTTC. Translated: CASSPGGVWDQETQYF.

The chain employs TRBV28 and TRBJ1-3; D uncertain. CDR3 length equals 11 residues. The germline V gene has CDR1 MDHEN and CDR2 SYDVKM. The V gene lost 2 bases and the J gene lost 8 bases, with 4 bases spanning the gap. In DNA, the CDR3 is TGTGCCAGCAGTTTAACTTACACCATATATTTT. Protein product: CASSLTYTIYF.

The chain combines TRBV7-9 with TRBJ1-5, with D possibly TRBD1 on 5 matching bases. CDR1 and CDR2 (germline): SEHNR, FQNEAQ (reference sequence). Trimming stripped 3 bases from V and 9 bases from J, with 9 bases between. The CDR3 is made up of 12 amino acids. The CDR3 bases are TGTGCCAGCAGCTTCAGGGTTGGGCCCCAGCATTTT. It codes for CASSFRVGPQHF.

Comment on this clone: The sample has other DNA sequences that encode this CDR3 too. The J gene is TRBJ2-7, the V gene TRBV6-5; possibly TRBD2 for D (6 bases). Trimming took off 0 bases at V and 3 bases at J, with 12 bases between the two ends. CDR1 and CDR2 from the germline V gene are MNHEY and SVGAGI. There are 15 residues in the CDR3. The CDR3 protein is CASSYSRRGSYEQYF. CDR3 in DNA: TGTGCCAGCAGTTACTCACGGAGGGGAAGCTACGAGCAGTACTTC.

CDR3 sequence (DNA): TGCGCCAGCAGCTTGCCCTGCCATCCGCAGAGACTTAGCAATCAGCCCCAGCATTTT. This gives the protein CASSLPCHPQRLSNQPQHF. This chain links TRBV5-1 with TRBJ1-5, with D uncertain. V was clipped by 1 base and J by 0 bases, with 20 bases between them. Germline CDR1 reads SGHRS; CDR2 reads YFSETQ. The CDR3 spans 19 residues.

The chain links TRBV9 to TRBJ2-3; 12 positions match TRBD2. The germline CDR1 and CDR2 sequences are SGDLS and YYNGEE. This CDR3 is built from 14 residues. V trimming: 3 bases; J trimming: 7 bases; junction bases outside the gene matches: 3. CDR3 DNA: TGTGCCAGCAGCGAAGGACTAGCGGGGAATACGCAGTATTTT. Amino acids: CASSEGLAGNTQYF.

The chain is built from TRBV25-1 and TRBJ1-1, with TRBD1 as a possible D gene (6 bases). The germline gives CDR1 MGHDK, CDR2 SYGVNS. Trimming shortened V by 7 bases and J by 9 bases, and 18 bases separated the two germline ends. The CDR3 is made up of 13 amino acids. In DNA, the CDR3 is TGTGCCAGCACCCCAAGGGGGGGGTCTAAAGCTTTCTTT. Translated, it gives CASTPRGGSKAFF.

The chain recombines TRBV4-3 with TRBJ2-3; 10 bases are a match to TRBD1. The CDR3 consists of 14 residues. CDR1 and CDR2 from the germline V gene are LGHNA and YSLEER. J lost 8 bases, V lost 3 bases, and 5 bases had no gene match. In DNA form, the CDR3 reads TGCGCCAGCAGCCATGGACAGGGGGACGGTACGCAGTATTTT. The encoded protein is CASSHGQGDGTQYF.